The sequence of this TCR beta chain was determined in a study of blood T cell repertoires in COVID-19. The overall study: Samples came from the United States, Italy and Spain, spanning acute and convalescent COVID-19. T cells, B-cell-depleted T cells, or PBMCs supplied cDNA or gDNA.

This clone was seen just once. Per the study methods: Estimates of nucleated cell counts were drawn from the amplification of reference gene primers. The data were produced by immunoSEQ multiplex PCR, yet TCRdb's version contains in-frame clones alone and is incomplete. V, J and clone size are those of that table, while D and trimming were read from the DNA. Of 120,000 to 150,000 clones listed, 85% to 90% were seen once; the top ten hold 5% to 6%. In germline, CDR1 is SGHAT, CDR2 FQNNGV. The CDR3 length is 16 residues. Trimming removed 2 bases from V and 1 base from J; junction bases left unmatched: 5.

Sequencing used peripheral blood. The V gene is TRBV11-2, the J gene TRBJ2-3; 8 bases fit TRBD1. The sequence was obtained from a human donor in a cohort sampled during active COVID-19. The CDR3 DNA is TGTGCCAGCAGCTTATCCTCGACAGGGGGCACAGATACGCAGTATTTT. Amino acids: CASSLSSTGGTDTQYF.